Each of the 5 T cell receptor beta chains below was sequenced from the same sample in a study of cytomegalovirus exposure and HLA in healthy donors. TCRdb's copy holds only in-frame clones and misses some; the assay was immunoSEQ multiplex PCR. This sample has around 140,000 clones; 80% to 90% occur once, and the top ten carry 4.5% to 5.5%. Sequenced input: PBMCs. The receptors were gathered from a man in his late teens or twenties in good health and CMV-seropositive.

This clone was detected a few times. The chain carries TRBV19 and TRBJ2-7, with TRBD2 as a possible D gene (6 bases). The CDR3 runs 13 residues. With 3 bases removed from V and 5 bases from J, the gap between germline ends came to 11 bases. Per the germline V gene, CDR1 is LNHDA and CDR2 is SQIVND (reference sequence). CDR3 sequence: CASSMGGNHEQYF. The CDR3 nucleotides read TGTGCCAGTAGTATGGGGGGAAACCACGAGCAGTACTTC.

This clone was found once. The V gene is TRBV9, the J gene TRBJ1-1; D is ambiguous. Trimming cost V 0 bases and J 7 bases, with 10 bases left between them. CDR1 SGDLS and CDR2 YYNGEE come from the germline V gene. The CDR3 consists of 13 residues. This chain's CDR3 is CASSVGSGLEAFF. The CDR3, as DNA: TGTGCCAGCAGCGTAGGAAGTGGCCTTGAAGCTTTCTTT.

The chain has TRBV6-6 and TRBJ2-7, with D hard to call. Trimming left V 6 bases short and J 4 bases short, with 10 bases between. Germline CDR1 reads MNHNY; CDR2 reads SVGAGI (reference sequence). The CDR3 runs 12 residues. The CDR3 region has the DNA TGTGCCAGCAGAACCAACTGGTACGAGCAGTACTTC. Amino acids: CASRTNWYEQYF.

The chain is built from TRBV4-1 and TRBJ1-2; no clear D. The ends were cut back, 3 bases at V and 8 bases at J, with 16 bases in the middle. Germline CDR1 reads MGHRA; CDR2 reads YSYEKL. The CDR3 contains 14 residues. Here the CDR3 reads CASSHITGLPGYTF. Written as DNA, the CDR3 is TGCGCCAGCAGCCACATCACCGGTCTTCCCGGCTACACCTTC.

The rearrangement links TRBV5-1 to TRBJ1-3; 7 nucleotides agree with TRBD1. This CDR3 has 15 residues. V dropped 0 bases and J dropped 6; count of bases not matched to a gene: 6. CDR1 and CDR2 (germline): SGHRS, YFSETQ. This CDR3 is CASSLATGEANTIYF. In DNA, the CDR3 is TGCGCCAGCAGCTTGGCCACAGGGGAGGCAAACACCATATATTTT.